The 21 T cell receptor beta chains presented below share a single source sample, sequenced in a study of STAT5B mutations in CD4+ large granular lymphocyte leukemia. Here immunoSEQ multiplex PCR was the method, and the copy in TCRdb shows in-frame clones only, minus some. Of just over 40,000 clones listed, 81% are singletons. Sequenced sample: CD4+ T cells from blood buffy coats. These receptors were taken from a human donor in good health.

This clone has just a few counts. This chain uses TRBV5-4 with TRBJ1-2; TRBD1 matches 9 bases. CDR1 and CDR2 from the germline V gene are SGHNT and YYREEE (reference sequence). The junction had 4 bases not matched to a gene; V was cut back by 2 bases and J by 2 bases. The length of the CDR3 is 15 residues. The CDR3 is CASSFWTGDNYGYTF. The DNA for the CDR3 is TGTGCCAGCAGCTTTTGGACAGGGGACAACTATGGCTACACCTTC.

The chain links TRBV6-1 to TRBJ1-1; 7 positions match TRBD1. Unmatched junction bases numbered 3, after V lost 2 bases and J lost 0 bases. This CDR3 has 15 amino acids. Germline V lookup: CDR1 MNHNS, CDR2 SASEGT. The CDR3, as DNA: TGTGCCAGCAGTGAACTGGGACAGATGAACACTGAAGCTTTCTTT. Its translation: CASSELGQMNTEAFF.

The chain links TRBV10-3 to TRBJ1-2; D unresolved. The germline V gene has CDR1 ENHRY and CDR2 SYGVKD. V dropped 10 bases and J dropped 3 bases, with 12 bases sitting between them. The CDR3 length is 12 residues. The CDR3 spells CASKGADYGYTF. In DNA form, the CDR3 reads TGTGCCAGTAAAGGAGCAGACTATGGCTACACCTTC.

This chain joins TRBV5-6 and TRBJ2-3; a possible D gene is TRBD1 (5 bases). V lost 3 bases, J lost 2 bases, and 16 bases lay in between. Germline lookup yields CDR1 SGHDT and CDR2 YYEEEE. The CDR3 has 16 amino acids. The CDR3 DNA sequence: TGTGCCAGCAGCTCGCTGACAGAGTTTTCCACAGATACGCAGTATTTT. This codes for CASSSLTEFSTDTQYF.

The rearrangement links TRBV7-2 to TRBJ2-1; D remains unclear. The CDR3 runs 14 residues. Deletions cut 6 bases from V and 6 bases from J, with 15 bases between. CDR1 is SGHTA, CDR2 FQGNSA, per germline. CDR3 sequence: CASREVAGINEQFF. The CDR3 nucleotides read TGTGCCAGCAGGGAAGTAGCTGGGATCAATGAGCAGTTCTTC.

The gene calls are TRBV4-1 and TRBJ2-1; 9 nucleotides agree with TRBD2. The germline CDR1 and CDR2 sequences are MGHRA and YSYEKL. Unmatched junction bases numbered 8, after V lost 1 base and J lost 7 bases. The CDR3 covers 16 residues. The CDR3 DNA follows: TGCGCCAGCAGCCAAGGATCGGCGGGGGGGCGGAATGAGCAGTTCTTC. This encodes CASSQGSAGGRNEQFF.

This chain's CDR3 is CASSPGPTGGTQYF. Here the CDR3 DNA reads TGTGCCAGCAGCCCGGGACCGACGGGTGGGACCCAGTACTTC. The V call is TRBV6-6, the J call TRBJ2-5; perhaps D is TRBD1 or TRBD2 (5 bases each). Germline CDR1 reads MNHNY; CDR2 reads SVGAGI (reference sequence). V was pared by 6 bases and J by 7 bases, with 18 bases between. The CDR3 has 14 residues.

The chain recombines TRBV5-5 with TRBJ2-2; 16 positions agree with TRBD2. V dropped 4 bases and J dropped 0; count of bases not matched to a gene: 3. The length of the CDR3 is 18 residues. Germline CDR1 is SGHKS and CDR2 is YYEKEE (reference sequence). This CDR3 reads CASSKGLAGGPNTGELFF. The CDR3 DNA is TGTGCCAGCAGCAAGGGACTAGCGGGGGGGCCGAACACCGGGGAGCTGTTTTTT.

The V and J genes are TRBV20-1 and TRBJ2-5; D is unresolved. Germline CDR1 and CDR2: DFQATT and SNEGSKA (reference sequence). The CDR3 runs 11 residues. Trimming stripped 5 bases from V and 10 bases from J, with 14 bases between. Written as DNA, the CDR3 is TGCAGTGCTGCCCAACGAGAGGTCCAGTACTTC. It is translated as CSAAQREVQYF.

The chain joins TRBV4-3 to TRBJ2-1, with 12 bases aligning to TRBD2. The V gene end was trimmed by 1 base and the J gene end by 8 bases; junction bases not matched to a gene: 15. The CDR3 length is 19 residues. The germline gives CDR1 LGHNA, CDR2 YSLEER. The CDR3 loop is CASSQVGGTSLAGGDEQFF. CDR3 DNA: TGCGCCAGCAGCCAAGTTGGGGGCACGAGCCTAGCGGGAGGGGATGAGCAGTTCTTC.

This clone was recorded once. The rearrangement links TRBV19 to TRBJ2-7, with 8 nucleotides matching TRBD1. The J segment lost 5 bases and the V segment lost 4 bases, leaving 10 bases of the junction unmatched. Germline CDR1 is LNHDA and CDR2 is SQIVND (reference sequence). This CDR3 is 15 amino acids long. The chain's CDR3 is CASSKQGDPANEQYF. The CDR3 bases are TGTGCCAGTAGTAAACAGGGGGACCCTGCCAACGAGCAGTACTTC.

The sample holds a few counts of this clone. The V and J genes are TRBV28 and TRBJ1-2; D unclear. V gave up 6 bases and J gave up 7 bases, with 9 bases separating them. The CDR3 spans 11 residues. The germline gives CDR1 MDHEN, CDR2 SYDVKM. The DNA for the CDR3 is TGTGCCAGCAGGGCCAGTGGTGGCTACACCTTC. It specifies CASRASGGYTF.

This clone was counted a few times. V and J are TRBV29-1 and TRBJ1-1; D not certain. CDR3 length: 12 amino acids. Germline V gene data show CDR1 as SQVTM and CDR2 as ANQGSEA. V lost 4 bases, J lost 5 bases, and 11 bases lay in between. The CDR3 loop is CSVGVERTEAFF. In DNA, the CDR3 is TGCAGCGTTGGGGTCGAGAGGACTGAAGCTTTCTTT.

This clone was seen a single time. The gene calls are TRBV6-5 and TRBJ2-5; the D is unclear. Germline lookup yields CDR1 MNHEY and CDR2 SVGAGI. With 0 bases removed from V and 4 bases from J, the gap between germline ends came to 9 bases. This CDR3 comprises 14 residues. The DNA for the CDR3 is TGTGCCAGCAGTTACTCGATGGTCGGAGAGACCCAGTACTTC. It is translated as CASSYSMVGETQYF.

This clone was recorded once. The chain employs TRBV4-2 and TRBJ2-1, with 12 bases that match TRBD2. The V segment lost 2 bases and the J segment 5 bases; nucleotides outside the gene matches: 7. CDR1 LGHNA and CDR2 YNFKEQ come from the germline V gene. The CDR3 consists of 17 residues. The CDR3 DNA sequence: TGTGCCAGCAGCCAATCTAGCGGGAGGGACGGAGACAATGAGCAGTTCTTC. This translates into CASSQSSGRDGDNEQFF.

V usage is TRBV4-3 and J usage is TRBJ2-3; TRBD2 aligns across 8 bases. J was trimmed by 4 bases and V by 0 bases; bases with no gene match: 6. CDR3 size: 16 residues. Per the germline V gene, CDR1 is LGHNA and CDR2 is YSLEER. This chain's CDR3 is CASSQDRAAGADTQYF. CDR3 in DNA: TGCGCCAGCAGCCAAGACCGAGCAGCGGGAGCAGATACGCAGTATTTT.

The CDR3 region has the DNA TGTGCCAGCAGCTCTTTTCCAACCTACGAGCAGTACTTC. This gives the protein CASSSFPTYEQYF. This chain links TRBV7-9 with TRBJ2-7; D gene ambiguous. The CDR3 runs 13 residues. The V gene lost 4 bases and the J gene lost 2 bases, with 9 bases spanning the gap. The germline V gene has CDR1 SEHNR and CDR2 FQNEAQ (reference sequence). Full variable domain (missing parts from reference TRBV7-9 and TRBJ2-7): DTGVSQNPRHKITKRGQNVTFRCDPISEHNRLYWYRQTLGQGPEFLTYFQNEAQLEKSRLLSDRFSAERPKGSFSTLEIQRTEQGDSAMYLCASSSFPTYEQYFGPGTRLTVT.

Written as DNA, the CDR3 is TGTGCCAGCAGCTTAGGTTACGAAGCGGGGGCCTACGAGCAGTACTTC. Translation gives CASSLGYEAGAYEQYF. This chain links TRBV7-6 with TRBJ2-7; 8 positions match TRBD2. This CDR3 has 16 amino acids. The germline CDR1 and CDR2 sequences are SGHVS and FNYEAQ. The V segment lost 1 base and the J segment 2 bases; nucleotides outside the gene matches: 7.

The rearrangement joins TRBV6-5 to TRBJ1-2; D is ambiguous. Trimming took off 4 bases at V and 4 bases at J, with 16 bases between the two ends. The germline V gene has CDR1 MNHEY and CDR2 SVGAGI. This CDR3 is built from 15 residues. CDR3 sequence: CASSSPGSTLYGYTF. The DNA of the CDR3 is TGTGCCAGCAGTTCTCCGGGCAGCACCCTCTATGGCTACACCTTC.

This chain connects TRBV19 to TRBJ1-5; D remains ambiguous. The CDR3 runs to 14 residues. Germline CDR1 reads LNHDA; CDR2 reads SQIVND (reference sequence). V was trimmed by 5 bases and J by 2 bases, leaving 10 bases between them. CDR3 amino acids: CASSSGGGNQPQHF. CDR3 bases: TGTGCCAGTAGTTCAGGCGGAGGCAATCAGCCCCAGCATTTT.

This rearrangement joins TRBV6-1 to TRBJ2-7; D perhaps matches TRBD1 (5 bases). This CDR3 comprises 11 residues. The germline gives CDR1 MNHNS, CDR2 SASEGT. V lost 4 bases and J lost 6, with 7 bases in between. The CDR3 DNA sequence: TGTGCCAGCAGTGTGGGGCGCGAGCAGTACTTC. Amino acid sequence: CASSVGREQYF.